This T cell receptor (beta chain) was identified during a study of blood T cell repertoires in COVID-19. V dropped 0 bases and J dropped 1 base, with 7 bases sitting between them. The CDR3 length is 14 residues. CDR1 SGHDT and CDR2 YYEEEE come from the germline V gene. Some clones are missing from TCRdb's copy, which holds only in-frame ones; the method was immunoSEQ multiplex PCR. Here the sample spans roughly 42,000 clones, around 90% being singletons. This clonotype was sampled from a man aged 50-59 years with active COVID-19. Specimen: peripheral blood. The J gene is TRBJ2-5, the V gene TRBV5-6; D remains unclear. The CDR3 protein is CASSLASGQETQYF. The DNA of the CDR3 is TGTGCCAGCAGCTTGGCCTCGGGCCAAGAGACCCAGTACTTC. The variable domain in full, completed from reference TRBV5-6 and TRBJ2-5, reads DAGVTQSPTHLIKTRGQQVTLRCSPKSGHDTVSWYQQALGQGPQFIFQYYEEEERQRGNFPDRFSGHQFPNYSSELNVNALLLGDSALYLCASSLASGQETQYFGPGTRLLVL.